Listed below are T cell receptor beta chains from one sample, sequenced in a study of blood T cell repertoires in COVID-19. Assay: immunoSEQ multiplex PCR; the TCRdb copy retains only in-frame clones and omits some. The sample has 430,000 or so clones; over 75% are singletons. Sequences were obtained from PBMCs or T cells enriched from blood (not recorded which). The receptors were gathered from a woman aged 40-49 years who had recovered from COVID-19. Each CDR3 is given with its conserved first and last residue. Each record gives: D gene, V gene, J gene, clone size, CDR3 DNA, CDR3 protein. The D gene is left open where the match is weak. Clone size is not always given. Where it is, it says once, few, many or a class for expanded clones.

>NA|TRBV6-2/TRBV6-3|TRBJ2-1|NA
TGTGCCAGCAGTTACGGGACATGGAATGAGCAGTTCTTC
CASSYGTWNEQFF
>NA|TRBV18|TRBJ1-5|NA
TGTGCCAGCTCACCACCGGGGGGGAATCAGCCCCAGCATTTT
CASSPPGGNQPQHF
>NA|TRBV27|TRBJ1-6|once
TGTGCCAGCAGTTTCATCCAGGGCGGTTCACCCCTCCACTTT
CASSFIQGGSPLHF
>TRBD1|TRBV10-3|TRBJ1-2|NA
TGTGCCACCACACCCCAAAGGGGGCGTGAGGCTGGCTACACCTTC
CATTPQRGREAGYTF
>TRBD2|TRBV13|TRBJ2-1|NA
TGTGCCAGCAGTCTGACTAGCGGATCCTACAATGAGCAGTTCTTC
CASSLTSGSYNEQFF
>TRBD1|TRBV7-2|TRBJ2-3|NA
TGTGCCAGCAGCTTAGTACTGACAGGGGGGGGCACAGATACGCAGTATTTT
CASSLVLTGGGTDTQYF
>TRBD2|TRBV5-1|TRBJ2-5|NA
TGCGCCAGTAGCTTGGGGCTAGCGGAGGAAGAGACCCAGTACTTC
CASSLGLAEEETQYF
>TRBD1|TRBV29-1|TRBJ1-2|NA
TGCAGCGTGGACCGGGACAGGCCGTCTGACTACACCTTC
CSVDRDRPSDYTF
>TRBD1|TRBV11-3|TRBJ2-7|NA
TGTGCCAGCAGCGCTAGGACAGGGGACTCCGAGCAGTACTTC
CASSARTGDSEQYF
>TRBD2|TRBV11-2|TRBJ2-3|NA
TGTGCCAGCAGCGTAAGGACAGACCTAGCGGGAGGGCCGTCAGATACGCAGTATTTT
CASSVRTDLAGGPSDTQYF
>TRBD2|TRBV11-2|TRBJ2-7|NA
TGTGCCAGCAGCTTAGATCAAGCGGGAGGGCCATCCTACGAGCAGTACTTC
CASSLDQAGGPSYEQYF
>NA|TRBV7-2|TRBJ2-3|NA
TGTGCCAGCAGCCCCAGCGGAGATACGCAGTATTTT
CASSPSGDTQYF
>NA|TRBV30|TRBJ2-5|NA
TGTGCCTGGAGAAAAGGGGTGGGCCAAGAGACCCAGTACTTC
CAWRKGVGQETQYF
>TRBD1|TRBV19|TRBJ1-5|NA
TGTGCCAGTAGGTCCGGGACAGACAATCAGCCCCAGCATTTT
CASRSGTDNQPQHF
>TRBD1|TRBV7-9|TRBJ2-3|once
TGTGCCAGCAGCTTAGCCAACAGGGGGCCGGGTACGCAGTATTTT
CASSLANRGPGTQYF
>NA|TRBV11-2|TRBJ1-1|NA
TGTGCCAGCAGCTTAGACCCGAGGACAGTCATGAACACTGAAGCTTTCTTT
CASSLDPRTVMNTEAFF
>TRBD2|TRBV5-1|TRBJ2-1|NA
TGCGCCAGCAGCTTGCTCTCTAGCGGAGCCTACAATGAGCAGTTCTTC
CASSLLSSGAYNEQFF
>TRBD1|TRBV7-7|TRBJ2-2|NA
TGTGCCAGCAGCCGGGACAGGGCAGGGGCCGGGGAGCTGTTTTTT
CASSRDRAGAGELFF
>NA|TRBV6-1|TRBJ1-1|NA
TGTGCCAGCAGTGAGCACCGCAGGGGCACTGAAGCTTTCTTT
CASSEHRRGTEAFF
>TRBD1|TRBV5-1|TRBJ1-1|NA
TGCGCCAGCAGCTCGACAACAGGGGGCACTGAAGCTTTCTTT
CASSSTTGGTEAFF
>TRBD1|TRBV6-6|TRBJ2-7|NA
TGTGCCAGCAGTGGGGACAGGGATCGCGAGCAGTACTTC
CASSGDRDREQYF
>NA|TRBV28|TRBJ2-7|NA
TGTGCCAGCAGTACGCCCGCGGGACAGACCTACGAGCAGTACTTC
CASSTPAGQTYEQYF
>NA|TRBV30|TRBJ1-2|NA
TGTGCCTCGGAACGGGGGGCTAACTATGGCTACACCTTC
CASERGANYGYTF
>NA|TRBV29-1|TRBJ1-1|NA
TGCAGCGTTGACTTCGACACTGCGGGCACTGAAGCTTTCTTT
CSVDFDTAGTEAFF
>TRBD1|TRBV27|TRBJ1-2|NA
TGTGCCAGCAGTGGAGGACAGGGTTCGGGCGGTGGCTACACCTTC
CASSGGQGSGGGYTF
>TRBD1|TRBV7-9|TRBJ2-7|NA
TGTGCCAGCAGCTCCGGGACAGGGGTCTCCTACGAGCAGTACTTC
CASSSGTGVSYEQYF
>TRBD1|TRBV4-3|TRBJ2-5|NA
TGCGCCAGCAGCCGCGGGACAGGGGAGGGTGAGACCCAGTACTTC
CASSRGTGEGETQYF
>NA|TRBV7-9|TRBJ1-3|NA
TGTGCCAGCAGCTCCGGACAGTTTAGCTCTGGAAACACCATATATTTT
CASSSGQFSSGNTIYF
>TRBD1|TRBV11-2|TRBJ2-5|NA
TGTGCCAGCAGTCTGGGCAGGGGGCAGGAGACCCAGTACTTC
CASSLGRGQETQYF
>TRBD1|TRBV7-9|TRBJ2-5|once
TGTGCCAGCAGCTTTGACAGGGGAGTTGGGGAGACCCAGTACTTC
CASSFDRGVGETQYF
>TRBD1|TRBV7-2|TRBJ1-2|NA
TGTGCCAGCAGCCCGGGACAGGTGCGCGGCCTTGGCTACACCTTC
CASSPGQVRGLGYTF
>TRBD2|TRBV19|TRBJ2-7|NA
TGTGCCAGTAGTATATCGGGAGGGAGCTCCTACGAGCAGTACTTC
CASSISGGSSYEQYF
>NA|TRBV3-1/TRBV3-2|TRBJ2-2|NA
TGTGCCAGCAGCCTACGGGGGACCGGGGAGCTGTTTTTT
CASSLRGTGELFF
>NA|TRBV6-5|TRBJ1-5|NA
TGTGCCAGCAGCAGCCACTATAGCAATCAGCCCCAGCATTTT
CASSSHYSNQPQHF
>NA|TRBV6-8|TRBJ2-7|NA
TGTGCCAGCAGTCGTCTAGGAGCCGAGCAGTACTTC
CASSRLGAEQYF
>TRBD2|TRBV4-3|TRBJ2-3|NA
TGCGCCAGCAGCCAATTGACTAGCGGAAACACAGATACGCAGTATTTT
CASSQLTSGNTDTQYF
>TRBD1|TRBV5-4|TRBJ1-2|once
TGTGCCAGCAGGACAGGGGGGTTTAACTATGGCTACACCTTC
CASRTGGFNYGYTF
>NA|TRBV10-1|TRBJ1-2|NA
TGCGCCAGCAGTGCACAGGGATCCTATGGCTACACCTTC
CASSAQGSYGYTF
>TRBD1|TRBV4-3|TRBJ1-2|NA
TGCGCCAGCAGCCGGGACAGGGGCCTTGGATATGGCTACACCTTC
CASSRDRGLGYGYTF
>NA|TRBV3-1/TRBV3-2|TRBJ1-1|NA
TGTGCCAGCAGCCAAGATTATTACACTGAAGCTTTCTTT
CASSQDYYTEAFF
>NA|TRBV5-4|TRBJ1-2|NA
TGTGCCAGCAGCCCCGAAACGAACTCCTATGGCTACACCTTC
CASSPETNSYGYTF
>TRBD1|TRBV20-1|TRBJ2-7|NA
TGCAGTGCTAGTAAATGGGACAGGGGTCACGAGCAGTACTTC
CSASKWDRGHEQYF
>NA|TRBV7-2|TRBJ1-2|NA
TGTGCCAGCACCCGCACAGGCAACTCTAACTATGGCTACACCTTC
CASTRTGNSNYGYTF
>NA|TRBV28|TRBJ1-2|NA
TGTGCCAGCAGTTTATCCGTTGCTAACTATGGCTACACCTTC
CASSLSVANYGYTF
>NA|TRBV10-3|TRBJ1-1|NA
TGTGCCATCAGTGACAGGTGGGGCGGGGGTGAAGCTTTCTTT
CAISDRWGGGEAFF
>NA|TRBV10-3|TRBJ1-1|NA
TGTGCCATCAGTGAGTCAATAATGGGCGCTGAAGCTTTCTTT
CAISESIMGAEAFF
>TRBD1|TRBV7-2|TRBJ1-2|NA
TGTGCCAGCAGCCCCCAGACAGGGAATCTTGATGGCTACACCTTC
CASSPQTGNLDGYTF
>NA|TRBV27|TRBJ2-1|NA
TGTGCCAGCAGCCCCTCCTTACTCAATGAGCAGTTCTTC
CASSPSLLNEQFF
>TRBD1|TRBV28|TRBJ1-4|NA
TGTGCCAGCAGTTCCCCGGAAGCGACAGGGGTTGGGGGTGAAAAACTGTTTTTT
CASSSPEATGVGGEKLFF
>NA|TRBV4-1|TRBJ1-2|few
TGCGCCAGCAGCCAAGAACGTTCGGTCCCCTATGGCTACACCTTC
CASSQERSVPYGYTF
>NA|TRBV5-1|TRBJ1-3|NA
TGCGCCAGCAGCTTGGGACAGCCTGGAAACACCATATATTTT
CASSLGQPGNTIYF
>TRBD1|TRBV19|TRBJ1-4|NA
TGTGCCAGTAGTATTCGGACAGGGGTGGTTTCGAGTGAAAAACTGTTTTTT
CASSIRTGVVSSEKLFF
>NA|TRBV4-3|TRBJ1-3|NA
TGCGCCAGCAGCCAAGTTGTGGAGGGGCAGGGTTTGTCTGGAAACACCATATATTTT
CASSQVVEGQGLSGNTIYF
>NA|TRBV7-6|TRBJ2-5|NA
TGTGCCAGCAGCTTAGGGGTAGCGGAGACCCAGTACTTC
CASSLGVAETQYF
>NA|TRBV4-2|TRBJ2-5|NA
TGTGCCAGCAGCCACGAGCGAGAGGTGGGAGAGACCCAGTACTTC
CASSHEREVGETQYF
>NA|TRBV24-1|TRBJ2-3|NA
TGTGCCACCGGGCAGGGTGGCGGCACAGATACGCAGTATTTT
CATGQGGGTDTQYF
>TRBD2|TRBV11-2|TRBJ2-4|NA
TGTGCCAGCAGCTCAGGACTAGCGGGACCCGGGATGTACTTC
CASSSGLAGPGMYF
>NA|TRBV5-1|TRBJ1-1|many
TGCGCCAGCAGCGTGGCGGGGGGCAAGTACACTGAAGCTTTCTTT
CASSVAGGKYTEAFF
>NA|TRBV27|TRBJ1-6|NA
TGTGCCAGCAGTTTACGGGGGGACTCGAGCTCCTATAATTCACCCCTCCACTTT
CASSLRGDSSSYNSPLHF
>TRBD1|TRBV19|TRBJ1-2|NA
TGTGCCAGTACCCAGGACAGGAGGATTGATGGCTACACCTTC
CASTQDRRIDGYTF